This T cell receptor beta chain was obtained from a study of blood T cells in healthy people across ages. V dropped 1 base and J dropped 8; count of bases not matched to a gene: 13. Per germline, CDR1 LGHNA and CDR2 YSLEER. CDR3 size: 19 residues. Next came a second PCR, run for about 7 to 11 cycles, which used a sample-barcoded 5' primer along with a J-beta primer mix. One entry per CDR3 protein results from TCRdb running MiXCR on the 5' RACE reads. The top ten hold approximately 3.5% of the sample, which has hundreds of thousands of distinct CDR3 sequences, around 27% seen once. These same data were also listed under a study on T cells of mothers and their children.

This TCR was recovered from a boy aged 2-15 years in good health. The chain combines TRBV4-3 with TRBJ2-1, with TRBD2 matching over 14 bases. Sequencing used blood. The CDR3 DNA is TGCGCCAGCAGCCAAGCCCCCTCGACCGGACTAGCGGGAGGCTATGAGCAGTTCTTC. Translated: CASSQAPSTGLAGGYEQFF.